This T cell receptor (beta chain) was identified in a study of T cells in Graves' hyperthyroidism and ophthalmopathy. Study observations and caveats: In simple terms, a model built on 13 V-J features told ophthalmopathy apart from stable hyperthyroidism.

The CDR3 extends over 16 amino acids. Germline V lookup: CDR1 DFQATT, CDR2 SNEGSKA (reference sequence). Deletions cut 0 bases from V and 0 bases from J, with 13 bases between. Authors of the study amplified TCR beta CDR3 regions from RNA transcripts. The HTBI set primed first-round TCR CDR3 RT-PCR. TCRdb used MiXCR to reprocess the multiplex PCR reads, holding one entry per CDR3 protein. The sample yields about 400,000 distinct CDR3 sequences, around 14% seen once. This clonotype was counted only a few times. No antigen is known for it. Sequenced sample: blood. The gene calls are TRBV20-1 and TRBJ2-3; D call uncertain. The source of this sequence is a young woman with Graves' hyperthyroidism. The CDR3 loop reads CSARDGRRASTDTQYF. As DNA, the CDR3 is TGCAGTGCTAGAGATGGCCGAAGGGCTAGCACAGATACGCAGTATTTT.